This paragraph covers one T cell receptor (beta chain) sequence. The antigen is not known. These data originate in a study of long-term antiretroviral therapy in people with HIV. Whole-study context: Samples from the earliest time points predate the 2015 immediate-ART recommendation by about a decade.

General observations from the study: Dating from the mid-2000s to the late 2010s, the blood was possibly obtained under older ART regimens.

Trimming at V came to 3 bases and at J to 3 bases, leaving 1 base not matched to a gene. The CDR3 consists of 14 residues. Per germline, CDR1 SEHNR and CDR2 FQNEAQ (reference sequence). immunoSEQ v3.0 was run at survey level. TCRdb's table, derived via immunoSEQ multiplex PCR, lists solely in-frame clones and lacks some. The top ten hold approximately 8.3% of the sample, which has around 29,000 clones, 80% to 90% seen once. This TCR came from a man aged 45 to 65 with HIV. Sequencing used unsorted PBMCs, obtained 3.2 years before starting antiretroviral therapy. The chain employs TRBV7-9 and TRBJ1-3, with 8 nucleotides matching TRBD1. CDR3: CASSFGTGGNTIYF. CDR3 in DNA: TGTGCCAGCAGCTTCGGGACAGGTGGAAACACCATATATTTT.